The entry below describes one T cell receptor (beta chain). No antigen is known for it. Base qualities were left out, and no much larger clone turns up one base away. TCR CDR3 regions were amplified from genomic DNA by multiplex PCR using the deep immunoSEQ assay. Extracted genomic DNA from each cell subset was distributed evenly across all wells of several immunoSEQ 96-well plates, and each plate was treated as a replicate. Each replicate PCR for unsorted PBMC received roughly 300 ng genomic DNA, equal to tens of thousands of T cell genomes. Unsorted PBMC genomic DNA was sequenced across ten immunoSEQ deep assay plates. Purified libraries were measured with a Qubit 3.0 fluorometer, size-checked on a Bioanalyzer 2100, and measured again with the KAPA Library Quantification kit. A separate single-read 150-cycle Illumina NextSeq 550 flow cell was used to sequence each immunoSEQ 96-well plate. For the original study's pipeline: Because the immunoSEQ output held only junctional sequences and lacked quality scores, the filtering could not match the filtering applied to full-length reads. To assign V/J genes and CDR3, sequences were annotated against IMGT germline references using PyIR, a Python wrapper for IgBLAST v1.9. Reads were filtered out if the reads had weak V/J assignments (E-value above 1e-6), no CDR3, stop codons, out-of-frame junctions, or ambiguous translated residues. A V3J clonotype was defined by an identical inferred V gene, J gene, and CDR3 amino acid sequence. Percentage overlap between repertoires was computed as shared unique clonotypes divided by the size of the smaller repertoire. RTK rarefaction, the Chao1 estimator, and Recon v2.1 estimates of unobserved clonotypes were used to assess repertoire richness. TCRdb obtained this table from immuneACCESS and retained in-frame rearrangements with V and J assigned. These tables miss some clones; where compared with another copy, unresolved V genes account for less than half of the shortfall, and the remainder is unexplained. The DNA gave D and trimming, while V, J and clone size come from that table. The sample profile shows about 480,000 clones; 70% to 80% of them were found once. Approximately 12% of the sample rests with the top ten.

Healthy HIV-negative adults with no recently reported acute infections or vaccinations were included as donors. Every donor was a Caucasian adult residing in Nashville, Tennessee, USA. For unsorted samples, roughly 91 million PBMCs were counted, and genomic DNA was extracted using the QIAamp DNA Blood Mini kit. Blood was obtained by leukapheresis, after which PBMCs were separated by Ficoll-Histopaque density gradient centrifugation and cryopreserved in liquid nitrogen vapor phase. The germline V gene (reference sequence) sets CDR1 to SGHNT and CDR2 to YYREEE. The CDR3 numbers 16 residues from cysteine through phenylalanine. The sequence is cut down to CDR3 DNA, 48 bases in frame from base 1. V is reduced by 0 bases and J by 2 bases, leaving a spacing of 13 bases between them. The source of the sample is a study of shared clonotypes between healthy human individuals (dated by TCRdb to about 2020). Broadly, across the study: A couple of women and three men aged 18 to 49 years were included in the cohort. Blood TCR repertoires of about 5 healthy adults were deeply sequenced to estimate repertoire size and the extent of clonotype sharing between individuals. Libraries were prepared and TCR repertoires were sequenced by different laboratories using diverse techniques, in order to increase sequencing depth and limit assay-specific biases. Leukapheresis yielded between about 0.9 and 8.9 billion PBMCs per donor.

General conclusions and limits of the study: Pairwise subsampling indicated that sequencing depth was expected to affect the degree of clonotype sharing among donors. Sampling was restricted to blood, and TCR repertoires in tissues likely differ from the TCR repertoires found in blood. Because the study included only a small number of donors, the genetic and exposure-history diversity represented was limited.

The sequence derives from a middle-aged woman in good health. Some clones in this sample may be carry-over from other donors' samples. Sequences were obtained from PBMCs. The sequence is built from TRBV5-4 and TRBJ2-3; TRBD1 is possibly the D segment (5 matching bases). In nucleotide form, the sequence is TGTGCCAGCAGCTTGGGGGGCGCGGCACTCACAGATACGCAGTATTTT. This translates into CASSLGGAALTDTQYF.